This passage covers 22 T cell receptor beta chains from one sample sequenced in a study of vaccination effects on CD4 cells after COVID-19 (dated by TCRdb to 2021 to 2024). In the ViraFEST assay, PBMC were stimulated with viral peptide pools, and antigen-specific CD4+ T cell clonotypes were then identified by expansion using TCR sequencing. After 10 to 11 days of culture, CD4+ T cells were isolated with the EasySep CD4+ T cell isolation kit. Negative nucleocapsid antibody results before and after vaccination confirmed that the healthy vaccine recipients had no prior SARS-CoV-2 infection. The library was obtained by the immunoSEQ multiplex PCR assay. The source is immuneACCESS, and TCRdb retained only in-frame sequences with V and J called. Part of the clones is not carried over; for the studies checked, unresolved V genes explain less than half of this, and the remainder is unexplained. The sample yields tens of thousands of clones; about four fifths were counted once. 2.5% to 3% of the sample is held by the ten biggest clonotypes.

No antigens are known for them. Sequencing used CD4+ T cells from PBMCs cultured with HCoV-NL63 spike peptides, obtained before COVID-19 vaccination. This specimen's cell subset or site label, interpreted: HCoV-NL63 spike overlapping peptide pool stimulation. Receptors originate from a human donor who received a COVID-19 vaccine.

The gene calls are TRBV19 and TRBJ2-5; 10 nucleotides match TRBD2. Germline-derived CDR1 and CDR2 are LNHDA and SQIVND (reference sequence). CDR3 size: 15 residues. J lost 1 base, V lost 6 bases, and 5 bases had no gene match. The CDR3 DNA reads as TGTGCCAGTAGCCATAGACTAGCGGGCCAAGAGACCCAGTACTTC. It translates to CASSHRLAGQETQYF.

The rearrangement uses TRBV7-8 and TRBJ2-7; D possibly corresponds to TRBD1 (5 bases). There are 14 residues in the CDR3. Germline loops: CDR1 SGHVS, CDR2 FQNEAQ. V gave up 5 bases and J gave up 3 bases, with 14 bases separating them. CDR3 in amino acids: CASSALQTVYEQYV. CDR3 nucleotide sequence: TGTGCCAGCAGCGCGCTCCAGACAGTCTACGAGCAGTACGTC.

The chain couples TRBV3-1 (or the pseudogene TRBV3-2) to TRBJ2-6; D is unresolved. The CDR3 sequence is 14 residues long. V gave up 3 bases and J gave up 0 bases, with 3 bases separating them. Germline V gene lookup returns CDR1 LGHDT and CDR2 YNNKEL (reference sequence). The CDR3 region is CASSQASGANVLTF. The CDR3 DNA follows: TGTGCCAGCAGCCAGGCCTCTGGGGCCAACGTCCTGACTTTC.

V usage is TRBV1 and J usage is TRBJ2-5; the listed D gene, TRBD2, was not tested against the DNA. TRBV1 is flagged as a pseudogene. This CDR3 is 15 amino acids long. CDR3 loop: CTSSQAAGGGETQYF. CDR3 bases: TGCACCAGCAGCCAAGCGGCGGGGGGAGGAGAGACCCAGTACTTC.

This clone was detected a few times. The J gene is TRBJ1-5, the V gene TRBV2; D is uncertain. Trimming cost V 4 bases and J 4 bases, with 11 bases left between them. There are 14 residues in the CDR3. The germline gives CDR1 SNHLY, CDR2 FYNNEI. CDR3 loop: CASSVGLGNQPQHF. The CDR3 DNA reads TGTGCCAGCAGTGTAGGTCTGGGGAATCAGCCCCAGCATTTT.

The chain combines TRBV6-2 or TRBV6-3 with TRBJ2-2; 15 nucleotides agree with TRBD2. The germline CDR1 and CDR2 sequences are MNHEY and SVGEGT. The CDR3 totals 18 residues. V shed 0 bases, J shed 4 bases, and the junction held 3 bases outside the gene matches. In nucleotides, the CDR3 is TGTGCCAGCAGTTACTCTGGACTAGCGGGGGGGCCCACCGGGGAGCTGTTTTTT. It yields the protein CASSYSGLAGGPTGELFF.

CDR3 bases: TGTGCCACCAGTGACCCCGGGACAGGGAGTCATGGCTACACCTTC. Translation gives CATSDPGTGSHGYTF. V gene TRBV24-1 combines with J gene TRBJ1-2; 9 nucleotides agree with TRBD1. The CDR3 runs 15 residues. CDR1 and CDR2 from the germline V gene are KGHDR and SFDVKD. With V trimmed by 4 bases and J by 6 bases, 8 bases remained unmatched.

The gene calls are TRBV19 and TRBJ1-3; the D is unclear. V was trimmed by 6 bases and J by 4 bases, leaving 19 bases between them. Germline V gene data show CDR1 as LNHDA and CDR2 as SQIVND (reference sequence). CDR3 length equals 16 residues. CDR3 protein: CASRDPGGWWGNTIYF. As DNA, the CDR3 is TGTGCCAGTAGAGATCCCGGAGGGTGGTGGGGAAACACCATATATTTT.

The V call is TRBV6-5, the J call TRBJ2-2; TRBD1 is a possible D gene (5 bases). Germline V gives CDR1 MNHEY, CDR2 SVGAGI. The length of the CDR3 is 14 residues. The V and J ends lost 6 bases and 5 bases respectively, with 13 bases between them. CDR3 loop: CASRPVGETGELFF. DNA for the CDR3: TGTGCCAGCAGGCCTGTAGGGGAAACCGGGGAGCTGTTTTTT.

The rearrangement uses TRBV2 and TRBJ1-2, with D possibly matching TRBD1 (5 bases). Germline V gene data show CDR1 as SNHLY and CDR2 as FYNNEI. The CDR3 is made up of 14 amino acids. The V end was cut by 0 bases, the J end by 7 bases, with 12 bases between. CDR3 residues: CASSEALSGGGYTF. The CDR3 DNA follows: TGTGCCAGCAGTGAAGCGCTCTCTGGGGGTGGCTACACCTTC. Supplemented by reference TRBV2 and TRBJ1-2, the full variable domain reads EPEVTQTPSHQVTQMGQEVILRCVPISNHLYFYWYRQILGQKVEFLVSFYNNEISEKSEIFDDQFSVERPDGSNFTLKIRSTKLEDSAMYFCASSEALSGGGYTFGSGTRLTVV.

V is TRBV2 and J is TRBJ2-2; D uncertain. The CDR3 sequence is 13 residues long. Germline V gene lookup returns CDR1 SNHLY and CDR2 FYNNEI. Trimming pared 5 bases from V and 4 bases from J, leaving 8 bases between. The CDR3 DNA is TGTGCCAGCAGTTTCAGGACCACCGGGGAGCTGTTTTTT. Protein product: CASSFRTTGELFF.

The chain couples TRBV18 to TRBJ1-1; D may be TRBD1 (5 bases). The CDR3 consists of 13 residues. V lost 3 bases and J lost 1, with 6 bases in between. Looked up from germline, CDR1 is KGHSH and CDR2 is LQKENI. CDR3 residues: CASSPGPNTEAFF. In DNA form, the CDR3 reads TGTGCCAGCTCACCGGGGCCGAACACTGAAGCTTTCTTT.

This clone was observed once. V is TRBV6-1 and J is TRBJ2-7; TRBD1 matches at 8 bases. V lost 3 bases and J lost 4; bases outside the gene matches: 5. CDR1 MNHNS and CDR2 SASEGT come from the germline V gene. This CDR3 contains 14 residues. CDR3 protein: CASSDRTGPYEQYV. CDR3 DNA sequence: TGTGCCAGCAGTGACAGGACAGGGCCGTACGAGCAGTACGTC.

The rearrangement links TRBV5-1 to TRBJ1-4; TRBD1 matches at 7 bases. CDR3 length equals 14 residues. V lost 4 bases, J lost 7 bases, and 7 bases stayed unmatched. Per germline, CDR1 SGHRS and CDR2 YFSETQ. CDR3 sequence reads: CASSRGLPIEKLFF. CDR3 bases: TGCGCCAGCAGCAGGGGGCTACCAATTGAAAAACTGTTTTTT. The variable domain in full, with the rest retrieved from reference TRBV5-1 and TRBJ1-4, is KAGVTQTPRYLIKTRGQQVTLSCSPISGHRSVSWYQQTPGQGLQFLFEYFSETQRNKGNFPGRFSGRQFSNSRSEMNVSTLELGDSALYLCASSRGLPIEKLFFGSGTQLSVL.

This chain links TRBV10-3 with TRBJ2-3; 10 nucleotides align to TRBD2. Germline lookup yields CDR1 ENHRY and CDR2 SYGVKD. This CDR3 comprises 17 residues. Unmatched junction bases numbered 8, after V lost 3 bases and J lost 2 bases. In nucleotides, the CDR3 is TGTGCCATCAGTGACCCGAACCTAGCGGGGGACACAGATACGCAGTATTTT. It encodes CAISDPNLAGDTDTQYF.

The gene calls are TRBV2 and TRBJ1-5; D gene unclear. Per germline, CDR1 SNHLY and CDR2 FYNNEI. Trimming removed 1 base from V and 0 bases from J, with 7 bases in between. The CDR3 runs 15 residues. The CDR3 DNA follows: TGTGCCAGCAGTGAAGACGCCCTTAGCAATCAGCCCCAGCATTTT. Translating it yields CASSEDALSNQPQHF. Full variable domain (outside the CDR3, taken from reference TRBV2 and TRBJ1-5): EPEVTQTPSHQVTQMGQEVILRCVPISNHLYFYWYRQILGQKVEFLVSFYNNEISEKSEIFDDQFSVERPDGSNFTLKIRSTKLEDSAMYFCASSEDALSNQPQHFGDGTRLSIL.

This chain joins TRBV12-3 or TRBV12-4 and TRBJ2-5; D not resolved. V was trimmed by 6 bases and J by 4 bases, leaving 9 bases between them. This CDR3 has 12 residues. The CDR3 loop is CASSPLGETQYF. The CDR3 DNA reads as TGTGCCAGCAGCCCACTTGGAGAGACCCAGTACTTC.

This chain joins TRBV12-3 or TRBV12-4 and TRBJ2-1, with 9 bases lining up with TRBD1. The CDR3 contains 13 residues. The junction had 5 bases not matched to a gene; V was cut back by 5 bases and J by 9 bases. DNA of the CDR3: TGTGCCAGCAGTCTACAGGGGGCTGGTGAGCAGTTCTTC. Translation gives CASSLQGAGEQFF.

CDR3 loop: CASSRSGVSEAFF. The CDR3 DNA reads as TGTGCCAGCAGCCGTTCAGGGGTTTCTGAAGCTTTCTTT. The rearrangement uses TRBV5-4 and TRBJ1-1; perhaps TRBD1 as D (6 bases). Germline V gives CDR1 SGHNT, CDR2 YYREEE (reference sequence). The CDR3 loop spans 13 amino acids. With 4 bases removed from V and 6 bases from J, the gap between germline ends came to 13 bases.

The chain is built from TRBV15 and TRBJ2-5; D is unclear. V dropped 1 base and J dropped 6 bases, with 9 bases sitting between them. Germline CDR1 reads LNHNV; CDR2 reads YYDKDF (reference sequence). CDR3 length: 13 residues. CDR3 region: CATSRVSEKTQYF. DNA of the CDR3: TGTGCCACCAGCAGAGTTTCGGAGAAGACCCAGTACTTC.

This sequence joins TRBV6-6 and TRBJ2-3; D may correspond to TRBD1 or TRBD2 (6 bases each). The germline V gene encodes CDR1 MNHNY and CDR2 SVGAGI (reference sequence). V lost 1 base to trimming and J lost 1 base, with 12 bases between them. This CDR3 spans 16 amino acids. CDR3 DNA: TGTGCCAGCAGTTACTTTGAGGGGGGAGGCACAGATACGCAGTATTTT. This gives the protein CASSYFEGGGTDTQYF.

Here the CDR3 reads CASSYQQETQYF. The CDR3 DNA reads TGTGCCAGCAGTTATCAACAAGAGACCCAGTACTTC. J is TRBJ2-5 and V is TRBV28; the D is unclear. CDR3 size: 12 residues. V was shortened by 4 bases and J by 2 bases, with 5 bases between the two germline ends. Germline values: CDR1 MDHEN, CDR2 SYDVKM.